Each of the 5 T cell receptor beta chains below was sequenced from the same sample in a study of tumor-infiltrating lymphocytes in primary liver carcinoma. The authors made TCR beta cDNA from 400 to 600 ng total RNA with a constant-region primer. Nested multiplex PCR, run for three rounds with slightly modified ARM-PCR, yielded TCR beta libraries. The opening two PCR rounds, nine to eleven cycles each, paired TRBV1-TRBV30 forward primers with a C-beta reverse primer. TCRdb fed the multiplex PCR reads into MiXCR, producing one record per CDR3 protein. Among more than 70,000 distinct CDR3 sequences, approximately 62% were seen once, and the ten largest hold approximately 27%. Co-extracted RNA and DNA came from 20-30 mg of unsorted bulk tissue. The specimen sequenced was tumor-adjacent normal liver tissue. The receptor set was obtained from a man aged 40-50 years with primary liver carcinoma and hepatitis B virus infection.

With regard to this clonotype: A read error may produce the germline difference seen at one junction end. This CDR3 is CASSQDLGTANTGELSF. DNA for the CDR3: TGTGCCAGCAGCCAAGATCTTGGGACTGCGAACACCGGGGAGCTGTCTTTT. The rearrangement joins TRBV4-2 to TRBJ2-2, with D perhaps TRBD2 (6 bases). Germline V gene lookup returns CDR1 LGHNA and CDR2 YNFKEQ. The CDR3 contains 17 residues.

CDR3 in amino acids: CVGSSLHGGRPYEQYF. The CDR3 DNA follows: TGTGTCGGCAGCTCCCTTCATGGGGGGCGACCCTACGAGCAGTACTTC. V usage is TRBV6-5 and J usage is TRBJ2-7, with D perhaps given as TRBD1 or TRBD2 (6 bases each). Germline CDR1 reads MNHEY; CDR2 reads SVGAGI. The CDR3 is made up of 16 amino acids.

With regard to this clonotype: At one end, the junction sequence differs from germline, possibly due to a read error. The rearrangement links TRBV4-3 to TRBJ2-1; TRBD2 aligns across 8 bases. The CDR3 spans 15 residues. The germline gives CDR1 LGHNA, CDR2 YSLEER. The CDR3 bases are TGCGCCAGTAGCCCAACGGGGGGGTCGGTTAATGAGCAGTTCTTC. Translated: CASSPTGGSVNEQFF.

The sample holds a few counts of this clonotype. The CDR3 ends on some other residue instead of the conserved phenylalanine or tryptophan, so this is likely a read error. The rearrangement joins TRBV10-3 to TRBJ2-7; 10 nucleotides match TRBD2. V lost 6 bases to trimming and J lost 0 bases; unmatched junction nucleotides: 5. Germline V gene lookup returns CDR1 ENHRY and CDR2 SYGVKD. The CDR3 runs 15 residues. The CDR3 region is CAISYGTSDSYEQYL. DNA for the CDR3: TGTGCCATCAGCTACGGGACTAGCGACTCCTACGAGCAGTACTTA.

This clonotype was observed a handful of times. The junction departs from the called germline gene at one end, perhaps through a read error. The chain employs TRBV6-5 and TRBJ2-1; TRBD2 aligns across 10 bases. Germline-derived CDR1 and CDR2 are MNHEY and SVGAGI. The CDR3 totals 15 residues. The CDR3 nucleotides are TGTGCCAGCAGGACTAGCGGGTACTCATACAATGAGCAGCTCTTC. It is translated as CASRTSGYSYNEQLF.